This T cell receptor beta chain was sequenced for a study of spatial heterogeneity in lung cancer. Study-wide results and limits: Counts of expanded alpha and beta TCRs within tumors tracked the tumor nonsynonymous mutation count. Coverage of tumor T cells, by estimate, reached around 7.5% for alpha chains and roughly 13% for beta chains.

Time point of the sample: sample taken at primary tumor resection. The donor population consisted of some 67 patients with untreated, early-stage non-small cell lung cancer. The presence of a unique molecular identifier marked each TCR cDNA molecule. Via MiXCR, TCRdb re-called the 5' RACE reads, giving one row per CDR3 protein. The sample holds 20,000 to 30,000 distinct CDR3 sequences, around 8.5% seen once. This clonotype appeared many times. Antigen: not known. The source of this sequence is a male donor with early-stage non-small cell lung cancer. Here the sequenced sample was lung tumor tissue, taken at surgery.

CDR3 amino acids: CASSRQGARDTQYF. In nucleotides, the CDR3 is TGTGCCAGCAGCCGACAGGGGGCAAGAGATACGCAGTATTTT. V usage is TRBV14 and J usage is TRBJ2-3; 10 nucleotides match TRBD1. Per the germline V gene, CDR1 is SGHDN and CDR2 is FVKESK. This CDR3 is 14 amino acids long. Unmatched junction bases numbered 3, after V lost 4 bases and J lost 5 bases.